The rows below give T cell receptor beta chains drawn from one sample of a study of cytomegalovirus exposure and HLA in healthy donors. Produced via immunoSEQ multiplex PCR; TCRdb's table is partial and in-frame only. Its table lists 87,000 or so clones. The specimen was PBMCs. The source of these receptors is a man aged 50-59 years in good health and CMV-seropositive. Each CDR3 is given with its conserved first and last residue.

>TRBJ2-2|16|TRBV6-6
CASSYSGPTNTGELFF
>TRBJ1-3|16|TRBV4-2
CASSQDEGTTGNTIYF
>TRBJ2-2|15|TRBV2
CASSRDIGVGWELFF
>TRBJ2-1|12|TRBV30
CAWSRGYNEQFF
>TRBJ1-5|13|TRBV6-1
CASTQGRGQPQHF
>TRBJ1-5|15|TRBV6-5
CASSGTGDSNQPQHF
>TRBJ2-7|14|TRBV11-3
CASSPRTGEGEQYF
>TRBJ2-1|15|TRBV6-5
CASSRTTPIHNEQFF
>TRBJ1-1|14|TRBV7-8
CASSLERWDTEAFF
>TRBJ1-6|15|TRBV4-1
CASSPRRSYNSPLHF
>TRBJ1-1|13|TRBV5-4
CASSSPRSTEAFF
>TRBJ2-5|14|TRBV5-1
CASRSGRLQETQYF
>TRBJ1-3|14|TRBV7-9
CASSLDRTGNTIYF
>TRBJ2-5|18|TRBV29-1
CSVEENAIGLADQETQYF
>TRBJ2-2|16|TRBV27
CASSFVAGVHGGELFF
>TRBJ2-3|14|TRBV9
CASSSSGNTDTQYF
>TRBJ1-2|15|TRBV6-5
CASSYSYRSHYGYTF
>TRBJ2-1|15|TRBV9
CASSFGGREWNEQFF
>TRBJ1-3|12|TRBV7-2
CASSSGVNTIYF
>TRBJ1-1|15|TRBV10-3
CAISQTWGVNTEAFF
>TRBJ2-2|18|TRBV18
CASSMDRRGSANTGELFF
>TRBJ1-3|15|TRBV4-1
CASSGGALYGNTIYF
>TRBJ2-5|13|TRBV11-2
CASSFSNQETQYF
>TRBJ1-5|13|TRBV30
CAWSVGGDQPQHF